This T cell receptor beta chain was sequenced for a study of T cell responses to AZD1222 COVID-19 vaccine. Sequencing was performed with immunoSEQ multiplex PCR; in TCRdb, only in-frame clones are kept and a portion is missing. Of around 110,000 clones listed, about 90% are singletons. Germline CDR1 is SGHVS and CDR2 is FQNEAQ. This CDR3 is 15 amino acids long. Trimming pared 5 bases from V and 0 bases from J, leaving 13 bases between. Comments on this clone: Its antigen remains unknown.

Study-wide findings and caveats: Repertoire samples came only from after the peak T cell response.

The rearrangement links TRBV7-8 to TRBJ1-1, with a possible D match to TRBD1 (5 bases). The sequence was obtained from an adult in good health. The material was peripheral blood, obtained on day 0 of AZD1222 vaccination. CDR3 residues: CASSHGRGVNTEAFF. The CDR3 nucleotides read TGTGCCAGCAGCCACGGTCGAGGGGTGAACACTGAAGCTTTCTTT. Looking up the rest from reference TRBV7-8 and TRBJ1-1 gives the full variable domain: GAGVSQSPRYKVAKRGQDVALRCDPISGHVSLFWYQQALGQGPEFLTYFQNEAQLDKSGLPSDRFFAERPEGSVSTLKIQRTQQEDSAVYLCASSHGRGVNTEAFFGQGTRLTVV.